The present T cell receptor beta chain was sequenced within a study of memory CD4+ T cells and cytomegalovirus serostatus. On the study more broadly: Healthy Belgian adult donors included several CMV-positive and fewer than 25 CMV-negative people. Study-wide findings and caveats: CD4+ memory repertoires contained about 40% of the roughly 160 reported CMV TCRbeta sequences. Repertoires predicted CMV serostatus with median bootstrapped AUC of about 0.96.

TCRdb keeps only in-frame clones here, not all; method: immunoSEQ multiplex PCR. The profile shows just over 45,000 clones, around four fifths of them singletons. Concerning this clone itself: Its antigen is unidentified.

Single viable CD3+CD4+CD8-CD45RO+ cells were sorted as the memory CD4+ T cells. The germline V and J ends were trimmed by 4 bases and 0 bases, with 15 bases remaining between them. This CDR3 contains 16 residues. The germline V gene encodes CDR1 MDHEN and CDR2 SYDVKM. The sample was memory CD4+ T cells from blood. This TCR was recovered from an adult in good health and CMV-seronegative. The V call is TRBV28, the J call TRBJ1-2; tentative D call: TRBD1 (5 bases). The CDR3 is CASSSLAGGSNYGYTF. The CDR3 DNA follows: TGTGCCAGCAGTTCTCTAGCGGGGGGATCTAACTATGGCTACACCTTC.